This T cell receptor beta chain was observed in a study of blood T cell repertoires in COVID-19. Study context: Some COVID-19 samples were acute and others convalescent; all came from the United States, Italy and Spain. In each case, the material was cDNA or gDNA derived from T cells, B-cell-depleted T cells, or PBMCs.

The CDR3 is 15 amino acids. The trim removed 6 bases at V and 3 bases at J, leaving 10 bases unmatched. Germline lookup yields CDR1 SQVTM and CDR2 ANQGSEA. Enrolment of Seattle patients took place during active infection, and they were followed longitudinally. Authors' processing steps: From reference gene primer amplification, estimates of nucleated cell counts were derived. The data were produced by immunoSEQ multiplex PCR, yet TCRdb's version contains in-frame clones alone and is incomplete. V, J and clone size are taken as reported in that table, and D and trimming were inferred from the DNA itself. The sample includes fewer than 350,000 clones, about 91% of them seen just once.

The sequencing input was peripheral blood. The genes are TRBV29-1 and TRBJ1-2; 10 bases fit TRBD1. This TCR was sampled from a woman between 25 and 40 years old with COVID-19, enrolled during active disease. CDR3 protein: CSVVIEDRGDYGYTF. The DNA of the CDR3 is TGCAGCGTCGTCATAGAGGACAGGGGGGACTATGGCTACACCTTC.